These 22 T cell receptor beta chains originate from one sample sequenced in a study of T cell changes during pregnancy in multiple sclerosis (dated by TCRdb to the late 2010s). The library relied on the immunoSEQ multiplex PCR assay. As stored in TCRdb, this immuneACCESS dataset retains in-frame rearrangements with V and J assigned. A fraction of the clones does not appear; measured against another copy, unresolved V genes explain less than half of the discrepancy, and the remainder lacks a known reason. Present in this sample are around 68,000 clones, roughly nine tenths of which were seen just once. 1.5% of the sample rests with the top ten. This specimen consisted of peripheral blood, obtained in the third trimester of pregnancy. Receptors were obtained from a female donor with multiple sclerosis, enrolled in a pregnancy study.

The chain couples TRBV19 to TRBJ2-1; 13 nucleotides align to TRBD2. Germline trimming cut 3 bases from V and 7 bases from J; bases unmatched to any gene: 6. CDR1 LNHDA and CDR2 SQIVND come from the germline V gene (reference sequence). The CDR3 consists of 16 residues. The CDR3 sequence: CASSMFRLAGGNEQFF. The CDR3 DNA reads TGTGCCAGTAGTATGTTCAGACTAGCGGGGGGTAATGAGCAGTTCTTC.

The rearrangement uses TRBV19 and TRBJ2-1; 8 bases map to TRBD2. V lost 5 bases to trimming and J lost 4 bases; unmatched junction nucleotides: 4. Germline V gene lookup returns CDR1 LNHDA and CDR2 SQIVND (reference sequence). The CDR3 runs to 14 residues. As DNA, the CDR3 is TGTGCCAGTAGTTCCAGCGGGAGTTACAATGAGCAGTTCTTC. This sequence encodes CASSSSGSYNEQFF.

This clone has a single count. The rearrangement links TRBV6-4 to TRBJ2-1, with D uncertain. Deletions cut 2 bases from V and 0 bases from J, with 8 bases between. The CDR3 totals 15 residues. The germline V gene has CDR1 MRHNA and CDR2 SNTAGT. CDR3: CASSDEPYSYNEQFF. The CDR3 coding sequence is TGTGCCAGCAGTGACGAGCCCTACTCCTACAATGAGCAGTTCTTC.

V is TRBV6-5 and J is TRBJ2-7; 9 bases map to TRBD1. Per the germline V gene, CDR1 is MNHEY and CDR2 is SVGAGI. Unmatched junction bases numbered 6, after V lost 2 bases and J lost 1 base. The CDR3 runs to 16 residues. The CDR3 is CASSYQQGATSYEQYF. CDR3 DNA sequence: TGTGCCAGCAGTTACCAACAGGGGGCTACATCCTACGAGCAGTACTTC.

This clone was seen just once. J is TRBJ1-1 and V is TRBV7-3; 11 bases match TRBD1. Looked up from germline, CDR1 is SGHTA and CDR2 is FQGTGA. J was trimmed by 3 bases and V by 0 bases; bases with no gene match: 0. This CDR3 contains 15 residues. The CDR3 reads CASSLTGQGDTEAFF. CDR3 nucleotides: TGTGCCAGCAGCTTAACGGGACAGGGGGACACTGAAGCTTTCTTT.

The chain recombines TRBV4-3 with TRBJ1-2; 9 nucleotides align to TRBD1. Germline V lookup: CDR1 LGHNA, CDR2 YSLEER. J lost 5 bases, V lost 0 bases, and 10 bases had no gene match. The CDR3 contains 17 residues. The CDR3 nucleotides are TGCGCCAGCAGCCAAGATGTCTGGACAGGGGCAGGGTATGGCTACACCTTC. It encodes CASSQDVWTGAGYGYTF.

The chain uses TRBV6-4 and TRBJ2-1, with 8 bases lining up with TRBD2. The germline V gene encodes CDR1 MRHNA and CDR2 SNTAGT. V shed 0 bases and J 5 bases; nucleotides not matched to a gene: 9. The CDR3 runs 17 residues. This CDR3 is CASSDSIAGYRNNEQFF. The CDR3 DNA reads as TGTGCCAGCAGTGACTCGATAGCGGGGTATCGTAACAATGAGCAGTTCTTC.

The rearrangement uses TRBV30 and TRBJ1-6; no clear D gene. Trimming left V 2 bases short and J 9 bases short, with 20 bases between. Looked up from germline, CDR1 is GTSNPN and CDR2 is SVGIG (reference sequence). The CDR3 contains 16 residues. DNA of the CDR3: TGTGCCTGGAGTTCCCGGTCCCACAGCAAATTTTCACCCCTCCACTTT. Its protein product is CAWSSRSHSKFSPLHF.

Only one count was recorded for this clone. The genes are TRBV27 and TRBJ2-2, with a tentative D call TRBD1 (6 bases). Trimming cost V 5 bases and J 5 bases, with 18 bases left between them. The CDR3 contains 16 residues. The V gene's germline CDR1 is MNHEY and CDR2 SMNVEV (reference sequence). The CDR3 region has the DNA TGTGCCAGCAGTACAACCAGGGGTATAGTGACCGGGGAGCTGTTTTTT. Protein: CASSTTRGIVTGELFF.

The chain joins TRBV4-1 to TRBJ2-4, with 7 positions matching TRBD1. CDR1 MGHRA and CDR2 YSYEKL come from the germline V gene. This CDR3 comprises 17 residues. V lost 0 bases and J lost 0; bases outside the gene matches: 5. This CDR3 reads CASSQEQGNLAKNIQYF. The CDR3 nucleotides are TGCGCCAGCAGCCAAGAACAGGGGAACTTAGCCAAAAACATTCAGTACTTC.

The CDR3 spells CASTMWGTGYGYTF. The CDR3 DNA sequence: TGCGCCAGCACCATGTGGGGCACAGGATATGGCTACACCTTC. V is TRBV5-1 and J is TRBJ1-2, with D possibly being TRBD1 (5 bases). The CDR3 contains 14 residues. V lost 6 bases and J lost 5, with 17 bases in between. Germline assignment: CDR1 SGHRS and CDR2 YFSETQ.

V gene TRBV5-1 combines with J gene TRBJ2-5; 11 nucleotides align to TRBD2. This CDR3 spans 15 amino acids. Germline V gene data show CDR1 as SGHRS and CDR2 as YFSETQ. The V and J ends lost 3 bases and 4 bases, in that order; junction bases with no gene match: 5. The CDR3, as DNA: TGCGCCAGCAGCTCCACAACTAGCGGGAGAGAGACCCAGTACTTC. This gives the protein CASSSTTSGRETQYF.

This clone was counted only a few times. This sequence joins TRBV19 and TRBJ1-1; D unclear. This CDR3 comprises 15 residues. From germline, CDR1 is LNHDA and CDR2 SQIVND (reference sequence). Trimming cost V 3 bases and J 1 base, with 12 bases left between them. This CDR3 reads CASSISSSPNTEAFF. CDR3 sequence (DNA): TGTGCCAGTAGTATTAGTAGCAGCCCGAACACTGAAGCTTTCTTT.

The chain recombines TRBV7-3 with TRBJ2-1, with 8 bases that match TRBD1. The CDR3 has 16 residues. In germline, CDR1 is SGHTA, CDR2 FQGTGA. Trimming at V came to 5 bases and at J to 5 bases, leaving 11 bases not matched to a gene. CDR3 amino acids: CASSLPPGGVDNEQFF. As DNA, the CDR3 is TGTGCCAGCAGCCTTCCCCCAGGGGGCGTCGACAATGAGCAGTTCTTC.

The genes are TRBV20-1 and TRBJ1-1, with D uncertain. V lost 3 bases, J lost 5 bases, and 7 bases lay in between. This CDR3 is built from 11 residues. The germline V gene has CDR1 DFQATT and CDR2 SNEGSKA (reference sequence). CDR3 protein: CSARPRTEAFF. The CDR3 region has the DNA TGCAGTGCTAGGCCACGGACTGAAGCTTTCTTT.

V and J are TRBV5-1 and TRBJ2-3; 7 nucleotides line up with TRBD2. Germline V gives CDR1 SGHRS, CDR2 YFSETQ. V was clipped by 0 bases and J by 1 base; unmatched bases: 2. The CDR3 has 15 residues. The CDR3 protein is CASSLALAGTDTQYF. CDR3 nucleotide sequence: TGCGCCAGCAGCTTGGCTCTAGCGGGCACAGATACGCAGTATTTT.

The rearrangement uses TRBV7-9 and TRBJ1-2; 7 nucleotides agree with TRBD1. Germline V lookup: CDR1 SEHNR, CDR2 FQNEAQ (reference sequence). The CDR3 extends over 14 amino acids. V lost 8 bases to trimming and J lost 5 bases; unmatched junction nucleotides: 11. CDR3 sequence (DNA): TGTGCCAGCCCGGTGGACAGGACAGAGTATGGCTACACCTTC. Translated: CASPVDRTEYGYTF.

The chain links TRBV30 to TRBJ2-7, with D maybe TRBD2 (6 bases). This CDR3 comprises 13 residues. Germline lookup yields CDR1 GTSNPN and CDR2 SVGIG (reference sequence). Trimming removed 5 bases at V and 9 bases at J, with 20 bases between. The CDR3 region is CAWGGGPPTGQYF. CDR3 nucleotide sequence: TGTGCCTGGGGGGGAGGTCCTCCTACGGGGCAGTACTTC. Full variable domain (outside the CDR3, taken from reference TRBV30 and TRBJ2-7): SQTIHQWPATLVQPVGSPLSLECTVEGTSNPNLYWYRQAAGRGLQLLFYSVGIGQISSEVPQNLSASRPQDRQFILSSKKLLLSDSGFYLCAWGGGPPTGQYFGPGTRLTVT.

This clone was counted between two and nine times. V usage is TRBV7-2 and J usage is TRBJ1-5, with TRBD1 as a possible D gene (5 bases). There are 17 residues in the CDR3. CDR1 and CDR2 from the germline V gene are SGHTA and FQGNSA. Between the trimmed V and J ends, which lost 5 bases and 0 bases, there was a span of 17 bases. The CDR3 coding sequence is TGTGCCAGCAGCCTTGGGGGACGGGGGTATAGCAATCAGCCCCAGCATTTT. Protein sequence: CASSLGGRGYSNQPQHF.

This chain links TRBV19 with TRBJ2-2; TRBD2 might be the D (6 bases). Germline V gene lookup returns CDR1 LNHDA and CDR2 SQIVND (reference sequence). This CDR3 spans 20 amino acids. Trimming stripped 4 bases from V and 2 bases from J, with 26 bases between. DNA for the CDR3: TGTGCCAGTAGTACCCCCCTCCCGGGAGCAACAGCCCGAAACACCGGGGAGCTGTTTTTT. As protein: CASSTPLPGATARNTGELFF.

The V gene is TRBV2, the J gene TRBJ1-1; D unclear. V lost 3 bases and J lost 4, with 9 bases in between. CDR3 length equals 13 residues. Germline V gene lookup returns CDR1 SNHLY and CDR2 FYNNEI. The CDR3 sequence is CASSEAVGTEAFF. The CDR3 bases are TGTGCCAGCAGTGAGGCGGTTGGCACTGAAGCTTTCTTT. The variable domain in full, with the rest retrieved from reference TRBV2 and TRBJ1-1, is EPEVTQTPSHQVTQMGQEVILRCVPISNHLYFYWYRQILGQKVEFLVSFYNNEISEKSEIFDDQFSVERPDGSNFTLKIRSTKLEDSAMYFCASSEAVGTEAFFGQGTRLTVV.

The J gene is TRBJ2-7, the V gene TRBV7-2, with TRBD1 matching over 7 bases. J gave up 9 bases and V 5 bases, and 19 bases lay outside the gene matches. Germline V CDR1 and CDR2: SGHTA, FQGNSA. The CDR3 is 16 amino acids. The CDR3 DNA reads TGTGCCAGCAGCCGCCGGTCAAGCGACGGGACAGTCGGGCAGTACTTC. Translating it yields CASSRRSSDGTVGQYF. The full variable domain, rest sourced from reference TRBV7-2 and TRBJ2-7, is GAGVSQSPSNKVTEKGKDVELRCDPISGHTALYWYRQSLGQGLEFLIYFQGNSAPDKSGLPSDRFSAERTGGSVSTLTIQRTQQEDSAVYLCASSRRSSDGTVGQYFGPGTRLTVT.